Listed below are T cell receptor beta chains from one sample, sequenced in a study of shared clonotypes between healthy human individuals. Assay: immunoSEQ multiplex PCR; the TCRdb copy retains only in-frame clones and omits some. The table records around 1,100,000 clones, 60% to 85% of them present only once. Sequencing input: memory CD4+ T cells from PBMCs. These receptors originate from a man in his late teens or twenties in good health. Some clones in this sample may be carry-over from other donors' samples. Both conserved end residues are part of each CDR3. Each record gives: J gene, V gene, D gene, clone size, CDR3 DNA, CDR3 protein. D genes are given only for firm matches. Expanded clones get a size class; other rows say once, few or many, or leave the size out.

TRBJ2-5	TRBV27	TRBD2	few	TGTGCCAGCAGTTTTCTAGCGGGAGGCCGACACGGGCAAGAGACCCAGTACTTC	CASSFLAGGRHGQETQYF
TRBJ1-1	TRBV29-1	TRBD1	NA	TGCAGCGTCGAGACTCGAAGGACAGGGGGCACTGAAGCTTTCTTT	CSVETRRTGGTEAFF
TRBJ1-1	TRBV5-4	NA	few	TGTGCCAGCAGCCCGGACAGCCGGAGGATCGGGTATAACACTGAAGCTTTCTTT	CASSPDSRRIGYNTEAFF
TRBJ2-2	TRBV18	NA	NA	TGTGCCAGCTCACCCTCGACGGTAAACACCGGGGAGCTGTTTTTT	CASSPSTVNTGELFF
TRBJ2-7	TRBV7-2	TRBD2	NA	TGTGCCAGCAGCCGCGCCCCGACTAGCGGGAAAGGCGAGCAGTACTTC	CASSRAPTSGKGEQYF
TRBJ2-7	TRBV28	TRBD2	few	TGTGCCAGCAGTTCGGCTGGGCGGGAGGCCTACGAGCAGTACTTC	CASSSAGREAYEQYF
TRBJ2-7	TRBV2	NA	NA	TGTGCCAGCAGCCTCTCGGGGTACGAGCAGTACTTC	CASSLSGYEQYF
TRBJ2-1	TRBV5-1	NA	NA	TGCGCCAGCAGCTCGACCTGGAATGAGCAGTTCTTC	CASSSTWNEQFF
TRBJ1-4	TRBV6-1	NA	few	TGTGCCAGCAGGGCAACTTCGAGCAATGAAAAACTGTTTTTT	CASRATSSNEKLFF
TRBJ1-5	TRBV19	NA	few	TGTGCCAGTAGTATAGCGGGGATCCAGCCCCAGCATTTT	CASSIAGIQPQHF
TRBJ2-1	TRBV7-3	TRBD1	few	TGTGCCAGCAGCCTATACGGGACAGGGGAAAACAATGAGCAGTTCTTC	CASSLYGTGENNEQFF
TRBJ2-1	TRBV19	TRBD2	NA	TGTGCCAGTAGTCCCTTGAGGACTAGCGGGAGGGGAAGCTCCTACAATGAGCAGTTCTTC	CASSPLRTSGRGSSYNEQFF
TRBJ2-1	TRBV11-3	NA	NA	TGTGCCAGCAGCTGGTCGGCGGCCTCGAGGAATGAGCAGTTCTTC	CASSWSAASRNEQFF
TRBJ1-4	TRBV5-1	TRBD1	NA	TGCGCCAGCAGCGATCCAGGGGGCAGCGAAAAACTGTTTTTT	CASSDPGGSEKLFF
TRBJ1-1	TRBV7-2	NA	NA	TGTGCCAGCAGCTTATCAGTGAACACTGAAGCTTTCTTT	CASSLSVNTEAFF
TRBJ2-3	TRBV4-1	NA	NA	TGCGCCAGCAGCCAAGATTTGGGGGCCACAGATACGCAGTATTTT	CASSQDLGATDTQYF
TRBJ1-2	TRBV30	NA	once	TGTGCCTGGAGTCTTACTGCAACACTTGGCTACACATTC	CAWSLTATLGYTF
TRBJ2-1	TRBV7-8	NA	NA	TGTGCCAGCAGCGGGGTCGTGACTTCCTACAATGAGCAGTTCTTC	CASSGVVTSYNEQFF
TRBJ1-3	TRBV5-1	NA	NA	TGCGCCAGCAGCCGGGACACGGGAAACACCATATATTTT	CASSRDTGNTIYF
TRBJ1-5	TRBV6-6	NA	NA	TGTGCCAGCAGTTACCTGGAGACCAATCAGCCCCAGCATTTT	CASSYLETNQPQHF
TRBJ1-1	TRBV13	NA	NA	TGTGCCAGCAGCTTAATGCTCTCGCGGAACACTGAAGCTTTCTTT	CASSLMLSRNTEAFF
TRBJ2-5	TRBV19	NA	once	TGTGCCAGTACCAATCGAGGGACTTTCCAAGAGACCCAGTACTTC	CASTNRGTFQETQYF
TRBJ1-4	TRBV18	NA	NA	TGTGCCAGCTCACCATTGGGGGAAAAACTGTTTTTT	CASSPLGEKLFF
TRBJ2-4	TRBV5-4	NA	NA	TGTGCCAGCAGCTCGCCGACAGAAGCCAAAAACATTCAGTACTTC	CASSSPTEAKNIQYF
TRBJ2-5	TRBV28	TRBD2	NA	TGTGCCAGCAGTCCGGGACTAGGAGAGACCCAGTACTTC	CASSPGLGETQYF
TRBJ2-1	TRBV10-2	NA	few	TGCGCCAGCAGTGACCGTATGTCCTCCTACAATGAGCAGTTCTTC	CASSDRMSSYNEQFF
TRBJ1-1	TRBV5-1	NA	NA	TGCGCCAGCAGTTCAGGGAGGGCATCGAACACTGAAGCTTTCTTT	CASSSGRASNTEAFF
TRBJ2-7	TRBV9	TRBD2	NA	TGTGCCAGCAGCGTAGGTGTGGGGGGGACCTACGAGCAGTACTTC	CASSVGVGGTYEQYF
TRBJ2-1	TRBV28	NA	NA	TGTGCCAGCAGCCTGCCCTCCTACAATGAGCAGTTCTTC	CASSLPSYNEQFF
TRBJ2-7	TRBV6-1	TRBD1	NA	TGTGCCAGCAGTGAATGGCTACAGGGGTTCTACGAGCAGTACTTC	CASSEWLQGFYEQYF
TRBJ2-5	TRBV5-1	TRBD2	few	TGCGCCAGCAGCGGTGATAGCGGGAGCGGCGAGACCCAGTACTTC	CASSGDSGSGETQYF
TRBJ1-2	TRBV5-1	TRBD1	many	TGCGCCAGCAGCTTGGGGGACAGAAGCTATGGCTACACCTTC	CASSLGDRSYGYTF
TRBJ1-3	TRBV19	NA	NA	TGTGCCAGTAGTCACGGACGCGACGGAAACACCATATATTTT	CASSHGRDGNTIYF
TRBJ1-1	TRBV6-1	NA	NA	TGTGCCAGCCTATCAGAACGGGGTCTCCGCGGTGAAGCTTTCTTT	CASLSERGLRGEAFF
TRBJ2-2	TRBV7-2	NA	NA	TGTGCCAGCAGCTTTGATTACACCGGGGAGCTGTTTTTT	CASSFDYTGELFF
TRBJ2-7	TRBV7-9	TRBD2	NA	TGTGCCAGCAGCTCCCTCTCTAGCGGGAGGGAAGCTTACGAGCAGTACTTC	CASSSLSSGREAYEQYF
TRBJ1-5	TRBV19	TRBD1	many	TGTGCCAGTAGTATGCCGGGACAGGGTATCAATCAGCCCCAGCATTTT	CASSMPGQGINQPQHF
TRBJ2-5	TRBV23-1	TRBD2	NA	TGCGCCAGCAGTCAATCCATAGCGGGAGAAAGAGAGACCCAGTACTTC	CASSQSIAGERETQYF